These 21 T cell receptor beta chains share one sample of origin, sequenced in a study of blood T cell repertoires in COVID-19. The protocol was immunoSEQ multiplex PCR, while the TCRdb copy is restricted to in-frame clones and leaves out a portion. The sample records about 130,000 clones, about 80% being singletons. The material sequenced was peripheral blood. These receptors were collected from a woman aged 50 to 65 with acute or convalescent COVID-19.

V usage is TRBV3-1 (or the pseudogene TRBV3-2) and J usage is TRBJ2-1, with 9 bases fitting TRBD1. Trimming took 4 bases from V and 2 from J; bases not matched to a gene: 9. This CDR3 region has 17 residues. Germline V gene sequence: CDR1 LGHDT, CDR2 YNNKEL (reference sequence). The CDR3, as DNA: TGTGCCAGCAGCCTAATCTACAGGGGGCGTACCTACAATGAGCAGTTCTTC. Protein: CASSLIYRGRTYNEQFF.

This clone was recorded once. The chain uses TRBV19 and TRBJ1-1, with TRBD1 matching over 7 bases. V was pared by 1 base and J by 1 base, with 3 bases of the junction left unmatched. The CDR3 totals 15 residues. Looked up from germline, CDR1 is LNHDA and CDR2 is SQIVND (reference sequence). This CDR3 reads CASSIGGQRNTEAFF. CDR3 bases: TGTGCCAGTAGTATAGGGGGACAGAGGAACACTGAAGCTTTCTTT.

V usage is TRBV28 and J usage is TRBJ2-6; TRBD1 is a possible D gene (5 bases). V was trimmed by 3 bases and J by 0 bases, leaving 12 bases between them. CDR1 is MDHEN and CDR2 is SYDVKM in the germline V gene. This CDR3 is built from 17 residues. This CDR3 is CASSLWGPSSGANVLTF. Here the CDR3 DNA reads TGTGCCAGCAGTTTGTGGGGCCCAAGCTCTGGGGCCAACGTCCTGACTTTC.

This chain uses TRBV5-1 with TRBJ1-5, with 7 nucleotides matching TRBD1. This CDR3 contains 15 residues. Trimming cost V 2 bases and J 0 bases; bases outside gene matches: 2. CDR1 SGHRS and CDR2 YFSETQ come from the germline V gene. In DNA, the CDR3 is TGCGCCAGCAGCTTAGGGACAGTTAGCAATCAGCCCCAGCATTTT. Protein product: CASSLGTVSNQPQHF.

This chain links TRBV7-9 with TRBJ2-5; D might be TRBD1 (5 bases). Germline CDR1 is SEHNR and CDR2 is FQNEAQ (reference sequence). Trimming took 1 base from V and 3 from J, leaving 12 bases between them. CDR3 length equals 15 residues. The CDR3 coding sequence is TGTGCCAGCAGCTTAGGACAGCGTCATGAAGAGACCCAGTACTTC. Its protein product is CASSLGQRHEETQYF.

V usage is TRBV11-1 and J usage is TRBJ1-3; D is possibly TRBD1 (5 bases). The CDR3 spans 15 residues. Trimming shortened V by 4 bases and J by 0 bases, and 10 bases separated the two germline ends. Germline V lookup: CDR1 SGHAT, CDR2 FQDESV (reference sequence). The CDR3 nucleotides are TGTGCCAGCAGCTGGGGGGACTTCTCTGGAAACACCATATATTTT. It yields the protein CASSWGDFSGNTIYF. The full variable domain, with the rest looked up from reference TRBV11-1 and TRBJ1-3, is EAEVAQSPRYKITEKSQAVAFWCDPISGHATLYWYRQILGQGPELLVQFQDESVVDDSQLPKDRFSAERLKGVDSTLKIQPAELGDSAMYLCASSWGDFSGNTIYFGEGSWLTVV.

This chain uses TRBV18 with TRBJ2-1; D is unclear. Trimming removed 0 bases at V and 8 bases at J, with 8 bases between. Germline-derived CDR1 and CDR2 are KGHSH and LQKENI. The CDR3 totals 13 residues. The DNA for the CDR3 is TGTGCCAGCTCACCACCATCGTCGGATGAGCAGTTCTTC. It yields the protein CASSPPSSDEQFF.

The chain recombines TRBV7-9 with TRBJ1-4; D is perhaps TRBD1 (5 bases). Germline V lookup: CDR1 SEHNR, CDR2 FQNEAQ (reference sequence). The CDR3 runs to 16 residues. V gave up 3 bases and J gave up 2 bases, with 13 bases separating them. The CDR3 nucleotides read TGTGCCAGCAGCTTGGGGGGTAGCCTGACTAATGAAAAACTGTTTTTT. It translates to CASSLGGSLTNEKLFF. Full variable domain (remainder filled in from reference TRBV7-9 and TRBJ1-4): DTGVSQNPRHKITKRGQNVTFRCDPISEHNRLYWYRQTLGQGPEFLTYFQNEAQLEKSRLLSDRFSAERPKGSFSTLEIQRTEQGDSAMYLCASSLGGSLTNEKLFFGSGTQLSVL.

The rearrangement joins TRBV29-1 to TRBJ1-2; possible D gene TRBD1, 5 bases. V lost 3 bases and J 2 bases, leaving 7 bases between the germline ends. Germline V lookup: CDR1 SQVTM, CDR2 ANQGSEA. The CDR3 is made up of 12 amino acids. The CDR3 region is CSVDPGNYGYTF. CDR3 nucleotides: TGCAGCGTTGACCCAGGGAACTATGGCTACACCTTC. The full variable domain, its missing parts supplied by reference TRBV29-1 and TRBJ1-2, is SAVISQKPSRDICQRGTSLTIQCQVDSQVTMMFWYRQQPGQSLTLIATANQGSEATYESGFVIDKFPISRPNLTFSTLTVSNMSPEDSSIYLCSVDPGNYGYTFGSGTRLTVV.

CDR3 protein: CASIAGETEAFF. In nucleotides, the CDR3 is TGTGCCAGCATAGCGGGGGAAACTGAAGCTTTCTTT. V gene TRBV2 combines with J gene TRBJ1-1, with D possibly matching TRBD1 (5 bases). The CDR3 has 12 residues. V shed 7 bases and J shed 5 bases, with 11 bases lying between them. Germline-derived CDR1 and CDR2 are SNHLY and FYNNEI.

The V gene is TRBV19, the J gene TRBJ2-5, with D possibly being TRBD1 (6 bases). Trimming left V 5 bases short and J 1 base short, with 8 bases between. The CDR3 totals 13 residues. CDR1 is LNHDA, CDR2 SQIVND, per germline (reference sequence). The CDR3, as DNA: TGTGCCAGTAGTCCAGGGGCCCAAGAGACCCAGTACTTC. This codes for CASSPGAQETQYF. The whole variable domain, filled in from reference TRBV19 and TRBJ2-5, reads DGGITQSPKYLFRKEGQNVTLSCEQNLNHDAMYWYRQDPGQGLRLIYYSQIVNDFQKGDIAEGYSVSREKKESFPLTVTSAQKNPTAFYLCASSPGAQETQYFGPGTRLLVL.

J is TRBJ2-5 and V is TRBV5-4; 7 bases match TRBD2. The V and J ends lost 4 bases and 4 bases, in that order; junction bases with no gene match: 7. The CDR3 runs 14 residues. Germline CDR1 reads SGHNT; CDR2 reads YYREEE (reference sequence). CDR3 DNA: TGTGCCAGCAGCATCCAGCGGGAAGGAGAGACCCAGTACTTC. Protein product: CASSIQREGETQYF.

The V and J genes are TRBV19 and TRBJ1-2; D gene uncertain. Germline CDR1 LNHDA, CDR2 SQIVND (reference sequence). Trimming removed 6 bases at V and 3 bases at J, with 8 bases between. This CDR3 comprises 12 residues. CDR3 nucleotides: TGTGCCAGTAGAGACACCTACTATGGCTACACCTTC. Translation: CASRDTYYGYTF. The full variable domain, completed using reference TRBV19 and TRBJ1-2, is DGGITQSPKYLFRKEGQNVTLSCEQNLNHDAMYWYRQDPGQGLRLIYYSQIVNDFQKGDIAEGYSVSREKKESFPLTVTSAQKNPTAFYLCASRDTYYGYTFGSGTRLTVV.

The chain is built from TRBV5-1 and TRBJ2-3; 7 nucleotides line up with TRBD1. The CDR3 runs to 15 residues. The V gene's germline CDR1 is SGHRS and CDR2 YFSETQ. V shed 0 bases, J shed 6 bases, and the junction held 7 bases outside the gene matches. DNA of the CDR3: TGCGCCAGCAGCTTGGACGCAGGGGGTGGGGATACGCAGTATTTT. It encodes CASSLDAGGGDTQYF.

In this sample, this clone turned up once. J is TRBJ1-2 and V is TRBV15; TRBD1 agrees at 7 bases. The V gene's germline CDR1 is LNHNV and CDR2 YYDKDF (reference sequence). The CDR3 loop spans 15 amino acids. Losses at the gene ends were 0 bases for V and 4 bases for J; bases not matched to a gene: 5. The CDR3 spells CATSRDVRDSYGYTF. In DNA, the CDR3 is TGTGCCACCAGCAGAGATGTCCGGGACAGCTATGGCTACACCTTC.

V gene TRBV3-1 (or the pseudogene TRBV3-2) combines with J gene TRBJ2-1; 10 bases line up with TRBD1. V lost 4 bases to trimming and J lost 4 bases; unmatched junction nucleotides: 4. CDR3 length: 15 amino acids. Germline CDR1 and CDR2: LGHDT and YNNKEL (reference sequence). The CDR3 DNA follows: TGTGCCAGCAGCCCCGGGACAGGGGAGTACAATGAGCAGTTCTTC. Its translation: CASSPGTGEYNEQFF.

The table lists this clone with a count of one. This sequence joins TRBV7-6 and TRBJ1-6, with TRBD1 matching 8 bases. Germline values: CDR1 SGHVS, CDR2 FNYEAQ. Trimming cost V 3 bases and J 10 bases; bases outside gene matches: 2. The length of the CDR3 is 13 residues. CDR3 bases: TGTGCCAGCAGCTTGGACAGGGTGTCACCCCTCCACTTT. The encoded protein is CASSLDRVSPLHF.

This chain links TRBV6-5 with TRBJ1-3, with 7 nucleotides matching TRBD1. The CDR3 length is 16 residues. Germline V gene lookup returns CDR1 MNHEY and CDR2 SVGAGI. J was trimmed by 4 bases and V by 4 bases; bases with no gene match: 10. CDR3 region: CASSFTSGTVGNTIYF. The CDR3 nucleotides read TGTGCCAGCAGTTTTACCTCCGGGACAGTAGGAAACACCATATATTTT.

The V gene is TRBV18, the J gene TRBJ1-1, with TRBD1 identical over 7 bases. V was clipped by 3 bases and J by 3 bases; unmatched bases: 4. Germline values: CDR1 KGHSH, CDR2 LQKENI. This CDR3 is built from 14 residues. The CDR3 sequence is CASSPQTGDTEAFF. The CDR3 coding sequence is TGTGCCAGCTCACCTCAAACAGGGGACACTGAAGCTTTCTTT.

The J gene is TRBJ2-1, the V gene TRBV5-1; D not certain. Trimming pared 1 base from V and 4 bases from J, leaving 15 bases between. Germline CDR1 reads SGHRS; CDR2 reads YFSETQ. The CDR3 has 16 amino acids. The CDR3 DNA reads TGCGCCAGCAGCTTGAGTTTGGCGGTTACGTACAATGAGCAGTTCTTC. Its translation: CASSLSLAVTYNEQFF.

The CDR3 protein is CASSPQGGGNTIYF. The CDR3 nucleotides read TGTGCCAGCAGCCCACAGGGTGGTGGAAACACCATATATTTT. V is TRBV3-1 (or the pseudogene TRBV3-2) and J is TRBJ1-3; TRBD1 might be the D (6 bases). The germline V gene has CDR1 LGHDT and CDR2 YNNKEL (reference sequence). Between the trimmed V and J ends, which lost 4 bases and 3 bases, there was a span of 10 bases. CDR3 length: 14 residues.